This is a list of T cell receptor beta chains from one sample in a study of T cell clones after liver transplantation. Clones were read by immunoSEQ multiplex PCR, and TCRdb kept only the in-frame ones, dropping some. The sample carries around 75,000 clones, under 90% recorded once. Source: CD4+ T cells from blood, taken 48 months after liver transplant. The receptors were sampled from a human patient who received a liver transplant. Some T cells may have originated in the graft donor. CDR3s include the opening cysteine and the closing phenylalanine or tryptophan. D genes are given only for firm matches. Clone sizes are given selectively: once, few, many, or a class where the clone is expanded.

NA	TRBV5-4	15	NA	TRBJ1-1	CASSKQKGTRTEAFF	TGTGCCAGCAGCAAACAGAAGGGGACGCGCACTGAAGCTTTCTTT
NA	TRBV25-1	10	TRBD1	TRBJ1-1	CASGDREAFF	TGTGCCAGTGGGGACAGGGAAGCTTTCTTT
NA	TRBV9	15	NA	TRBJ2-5	CASSYAGTAQETQYF	TGTGCCAGCAGCTATGCGGGGACAGCCCAAGAGACCCAGTACTTC
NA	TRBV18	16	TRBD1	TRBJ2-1	CASSPPIQGGLNEQFF	TGTGCCAGCTCACCACCGATACAGGGGGGCCTCAATGAGCAGTTCTTC
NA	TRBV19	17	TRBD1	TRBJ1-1	CASRPLRDRVLNTEAFF	TGTGCCAGTAGACCACTCCGGGACAGGGTACTTAACACTGAAGCTTTCTTT
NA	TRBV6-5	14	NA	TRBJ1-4	CASSFDRKNEKLFF	TGTGCCAGCAGTTTCGACAGGAAGAATGAAAAACTGTTTTTT
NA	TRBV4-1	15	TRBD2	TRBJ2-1	CASSPGERDGGEQFF	TGCGCCAGCAGCCCAGGTGAGCGGGACGGGGGTGAGCAGTTCTTC
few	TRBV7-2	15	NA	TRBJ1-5	CASSLGQIANQPQHF	TGTGCCAGCAGCTTAGGTCAGATAGCCAATCAGCCCCAGCATTTT
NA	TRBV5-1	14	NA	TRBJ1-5	CASSRTPGNQPQHF	TGCGCCAGCAGTCGGACCCCGGGAAATCAGCCCCAGCATTTT
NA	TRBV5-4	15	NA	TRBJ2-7	CASRNDRNRQHEQYF	TGTGCCAGCAGGAACGACAGAAACAGACAACACGAGCAGTACTTC
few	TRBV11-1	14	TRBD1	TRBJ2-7	CASSRDRNSYEQYF	TGTGCCAGCAGCCGGGACAGGAACTCCTACGAGCAGTACTTC